The sequence of this TCR beta chain was determined in a study of T cells after yellow fever vaccination. For this clonotype: Its antigen is unknown.

Study-wide results and limits: Reappearance after the booster was observed for most primary-vaccination clones (roughly 97% CD4, approximately 90% CD8). Peaking on day 5 versus 15, the secondary response was faster but weaker.

Trimming took off 0 bases at V and 1 base at J, with 13 bases between the two ends. CDR1 and CDR2 from the germline V gene are LGHNA and YNFKEQ. The CDR3 runs to 17 residues. In TCRdb, the 5' RACE reads were re-called with MiXCR into one record per CDR3 protein. Of around 160,000 distinct CDR3 sequences in the sample, about 7% were seen once. Material: CD4+ T cells sorted from PBMCs, obtained 5 to 6 days after the first yellow fever vaccination. This TCR derives from a man between 18 and 35 years old who received the YFV17D yellow fever vaccine. This rearrangement joins TRBV4-2 to TRBJ2-1; no definite D call. The CDR3 sequence is CASSQDGTATSYNEQFF. DNA of the CDR3: TGTGCCAGCAGCCAAGATGGCACAGCGACTTCCTACAATGAGCAGTTCTTC.